One and the same sample provided the 12 T cell receptor beta chains below, sequenced in a study of cytomegalovirus exposure and HLA in healthy donors. Primers included in the PCR were 60 Vbeta and 13 Jbeta primers. Sequenced by immunoSEQ multiplex PCR; TCRdb stores in-frame clones only, minus some. The sample records tens of thousands of clones, about four fifths being singletons. The sample was PBMCs. All receptors come from a young man in good health and CMV-seronegative.

The V gene is TRBV19, the J gene TRBJ2-2; unclear D gene. The CDR3 runs 16 residues. Trimming shortened V by 4 bases and J by 5 bases, and 17 bases separated the two germline ends. Germline V gives CDR1 LNHDA, CDR2 SQIVND (reference sequence). DNA of the CDR3: TGTGCCAGTAGTACCCCCGCCGGGTATAGTACCGGGGAGCTGTTTTTT. It specifies CASSTPAGYSTGELFF. Full variable domain (missing parts from reference TRBV19 and TRBJ2-2): DGGITQSPKYLFRKEGQNVTLSCEQNLNHDAMYWYRQDPGQGLRLIYYSQIVNDFQKGDIAEGYSVSREKKESFPLTVTSAQKNPTAFYLCASSTPAGYSTGELFFGEGSRLTVL.

The chain uses TRBV4-3 and TRBJ1-5, with TRBD1 as a possible D gene (5 bases). Germline V gene sequence: CDR1 LGHNA, CDR2 YSLEER. The CDR3 totals 17 residues. V gave up 3 bases and J gave up 0 bases, with 15 bases separating them. The CDR3 loop reads CASSHSRVRGSNQPQHF. Here the CDR3 DNA reads TGCGCCAGCAGCCACAGCAGGGTCCGCGGTAGCAATCAGCCCCAGCATTTT.

The rearrangement links TRBV30 to TRBJ2-5; 9 bases map to TRBD2. The V and J ends lost 4 bases and 2 bases, in that order; junction bases with no gene match: 8. CDR1 GTSNPN and CDR2 SVGIG come from the germline V gene (reference sequence). The CDR3 covers 15 residues. CDR3 DNA sequence: TGTGCCTGGAAAGGGAAGACTAGCGGACAAGAGACCCAGTACTTC. Protein product: CAWKGKTSGQETQYF. The whole variable domain, remainder taken from reference TRBV30 and TRBJ2-5, is SQTIHQWPATLVQPVGSPLSLECTVEGTSNPNLYWYRQAAGRGLQLLFYSVGIGQISSEVPQNLSASRPQDRQFILSSKKLLLSDSGFYLCAWKGKTSGQETQYFGPGTRLLVL.

The genes are TRBV7-9 and TRBJ2-2; D gene ambiguous. V was trimmed by 2 bases and J by 1 base, leaving 5 bases between them. The CDR3 extends over 14 amino acids. The germline V gene has CDR1 SEHNR and CDR2 FQNEAQ (reference sequence). This chain's CDR3 is CASSLPGNTGELFF. CDR3 coding DNA: TGTGCCAGCAGCTTACCGGGGAACACCGGGGAGCTGTTTTTT.

This rearrangement joins TRBV10-1 to TRBJ2-7, with TRBD2 as a possible D gene (5 bases). With 0 bases removed from V and 0 bases from J, the gap between germline ends came to 15 bases. Germline CDR1 is WNHNN and CDR2 is SYGVQD (reference sequence). The CDR3 length is 17 residues. CDR3 amino acids: CASSESRVSGHSYEQYF. DNA for the CDR3: TGCGCCAGCAGTGAGTCGAGGGTTTCAGGCCACTCCTACGAGCAGTACTTC.

This rearrangement joins TRBV7-8 to TRBJ2-2, with 7 positions matching TRBD1. The CDR3 totals 12 residues. The J segment lost 5 bases and the V segment lost 8 bases, leaving 2 bases of the junction unmatched. Germline CDR1 is SGHVS and CDR2 is FQNEAQ. The CDR3 is CASLQGTGELFF. Here the CDR3 DNA reads TGTGCCAGCCTACAGGGGACCGGGGAGCTGTTTTTT. Looking up the rest from reference TRBV7-8 and TRBJ2-2 gives the full variable domain: GAGVSQSPRYKVAKRGQDVALRCDPISGHVSLFWYQQALGQGPEFLTYFQNEAQLDKSGLPSDRFFAERPEGSVSTLKIQRTQQEDSAVYLCASLQGTGELFFGEGSRLTVL.

The genes are TRBV28 and TRBJ1-3, with TRBD1 matching over 9 bases. CDR1 and CDR2 from the germline V gene are MDHEN and SYDVKM. V was pared by 6 bases and J by 4 bases, with 7 bases of the junction left unmatched. This CDR3 region has 15 residues. CDR3: CASRTDRGSGNTIYF. CDR3 sequence (DNA): TGTGCCAGCAGGACGGACAGGGGCTCAGGAAACACCATATATTTT.

V gene TRBV7-9 combines with J gene TRBJ1-2, with 12 bases identical to TRBD1. Per germline, CDR1 SEHNR and CDR2 FQNEAQ (reference sequence). J was trimmed by 2 bases and V by 7 bases; bases with no gene match: 8. The CDR3 extends over 16 amino acids. CDR3 amino acids: CASTPGQGAPNYGYTF. Written as DNA, the CDR3 is TGTGCCAGCACTCCGGGACAGGGGGCGCCGAACTATGGCTACACCTTC.

The chain couples TRBV19 to TRBJ1-2, with 7 bases fitting TRBD1. Germline CDR1 is LNHDA and CDR2 is SQIVND (reference sequence). CDR3 length: 14 residues. V gave up 6 bases and J gave up 0 bases; unmatched junction bases: 4. CDR3 bases: TGTGCCAGTAGGGGACAGAACTCTAACTATGGCTACACCTTC. This codes for CASRGQNSNYGYTF. The whole variable domain, remainder taken from reference TRBV19 and TRBJ1-2, is DGGITQSPKYLFRKEGQNVTLSCEQNLNHDAMYWYRQDPGQGLRLIYYSQIVNDFQKGDIAEGYSVSREKKESFPLTVTSAQKNPTAFYLCASRGQNSNYGYTFGSGTRLTVV.

The gene calls are TRBV28 and TRBJ2-6; D gene ambiguous. This CDR3 contains 15 residues. Trimming removed 5 bases from V and 0 bases from J, with 8 bases in between. Germline assignment: CDR1 MDHEN and CDR2 SYDVKM. The CDR3 sequence: CASSDWYSGANVLTF. As DNA, the CDR3 is TGTGCCAGCAGTGACTGGTACTCTGGGGCCAACGTCCTGACTTTC. Complete variable domain (other parts from reference TRBV28 and TRBJ2-6): DVKVTQSSRYLVKRTGEKVFLECVQDMDHENMFWYRQDPGLGLRLIYFSYDVKMKEKGDIPEGYSVSREKKERFSLILESASTNQTSMYLCASSDWYSGANVLTFGAGSRLTVL.

The J gene is TRBJ1-1, the V gene TRBV19; 7 bases fit TRBD1. J lost 1 base, V lost 6 bases, and 8 bases had no gene match. The germline V gene encodes CDR1 LNHDA and CDR2 SQIVND (reference sequence). The CDR3 has 15 amino acids. The CDR3 DNA is TGTGCCAGTAGACAACTGGGACAGCGGAACACTGAAGCTTTCTTT. This translates into CASRQLGQRNTEAFF.

The chain combines TRBV29-1 with TRBJ2-7; perhaps TRBD2 as D (5 bases). Germline V lookup: CDR1 SQVTM, CDR2 ANQGSEA. The CDR3 runs to 13 residues. V was trimmed by 0 bases and J by 4 bases, leaving 10 bases between them. CDR3 nucleotides: TGCAGCGTTGAAGACGAACTAGGATACGAGCAGTACTTC. Its translation: CSVEDELGYEQYF.